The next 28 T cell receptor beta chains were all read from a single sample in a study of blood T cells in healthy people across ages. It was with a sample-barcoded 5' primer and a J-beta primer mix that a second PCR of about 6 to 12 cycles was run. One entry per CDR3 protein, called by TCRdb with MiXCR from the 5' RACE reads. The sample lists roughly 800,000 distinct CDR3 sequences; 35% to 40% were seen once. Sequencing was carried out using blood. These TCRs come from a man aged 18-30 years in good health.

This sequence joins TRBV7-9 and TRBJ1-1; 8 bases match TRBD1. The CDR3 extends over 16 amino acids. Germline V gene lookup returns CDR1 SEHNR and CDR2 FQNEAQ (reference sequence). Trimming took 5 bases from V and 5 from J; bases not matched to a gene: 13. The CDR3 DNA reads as TGTGCCAGCAGCGTCAACCCCGGACAGGGTTTTACTGAAGCTTTCTTT. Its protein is CASSVNPGQGFTEAFF.

DNA for the CDR3: TGCGCCAGCAGCCAATCTATCACCTCAGATGACACAGATACGCAGTATTTT. It codes for CASSQSITSDDTDTQYF. The genes are TRBV4-3 and TRBJ2-3; D remains ambiguous. Trimming cost V 2 bases and J 2 bases, with 17 bases left between them. Germline V gene data show CDR1 as LGHNA and CDR2 as YSLEER. The CDR3 has 17 amino acids.

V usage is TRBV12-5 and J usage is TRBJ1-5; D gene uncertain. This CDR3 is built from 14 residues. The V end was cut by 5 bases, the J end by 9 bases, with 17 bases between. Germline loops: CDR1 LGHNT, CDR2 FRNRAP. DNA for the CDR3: TGTGCTAGTGGTATGAACACGGCGGTGCGGCCCCAGCATTTT. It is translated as CASGMNTAVRPQHF.

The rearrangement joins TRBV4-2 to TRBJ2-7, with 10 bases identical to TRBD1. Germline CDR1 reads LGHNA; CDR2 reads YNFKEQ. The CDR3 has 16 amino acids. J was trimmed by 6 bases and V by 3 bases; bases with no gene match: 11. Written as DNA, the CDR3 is TGTGCCAGCAGCCATGAGGACAGGGGGTCCCTCACCGAGCAGTACTTC. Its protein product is CASSHEDRGSLTEQYF.

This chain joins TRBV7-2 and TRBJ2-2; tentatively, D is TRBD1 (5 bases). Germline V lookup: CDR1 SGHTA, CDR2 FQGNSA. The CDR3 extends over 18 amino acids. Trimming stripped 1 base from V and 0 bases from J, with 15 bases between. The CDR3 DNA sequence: TGTGCCAGCAGCTTAGGGGGCAGCCTGTTCGCGAACACCGGGGAGCTGTTTTTT. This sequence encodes CASSLGGSLFANTGELFF.

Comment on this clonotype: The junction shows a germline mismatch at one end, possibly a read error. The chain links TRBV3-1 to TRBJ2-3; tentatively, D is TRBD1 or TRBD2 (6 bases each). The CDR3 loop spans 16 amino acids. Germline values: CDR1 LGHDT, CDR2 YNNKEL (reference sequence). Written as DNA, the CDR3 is TGTCCCAGCAGCCGAGAGGGGGGTGAGAGGGCAGATACGCAGTATTTT. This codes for CPSSREGGERADTQYF.

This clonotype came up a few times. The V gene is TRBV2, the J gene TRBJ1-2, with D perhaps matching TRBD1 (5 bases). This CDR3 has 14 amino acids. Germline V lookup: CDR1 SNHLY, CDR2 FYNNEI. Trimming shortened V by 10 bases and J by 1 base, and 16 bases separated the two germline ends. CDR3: CATGPGEYNYGYTF. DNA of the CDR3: TGTGCCACCGGGCCGGGGGAATATAACTATGGCTACACCTTC.

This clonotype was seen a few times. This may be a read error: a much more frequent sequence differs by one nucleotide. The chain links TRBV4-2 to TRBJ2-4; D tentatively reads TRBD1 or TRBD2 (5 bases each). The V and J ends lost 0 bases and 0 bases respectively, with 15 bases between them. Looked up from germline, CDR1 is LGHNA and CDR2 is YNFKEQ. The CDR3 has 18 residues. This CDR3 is CASSQDPRDALAKNIQYF. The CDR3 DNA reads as TGTGCCAGCAGCCAAGATCCCCGGGACGCCCTAGCCAAAAACATTCAGTACTTC.

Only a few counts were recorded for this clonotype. CDR3 in amino acids: CASSQVPGPLMDEQFF. CDR3 DNA: TGTGCCAGCAGCCAAGTGCCTGGGCCTCTAATGGATGAGCAGTTCTTC. The V call is TRBV14, the J call TRBJ2-1; no definite D call. Trimming removed 1 base at V and 8 bases at J, with 18 bases between. CDR3 length: 16 amino acids. The germline V gene encodes CDR1 SGHDN and CDR2 FVKESK.

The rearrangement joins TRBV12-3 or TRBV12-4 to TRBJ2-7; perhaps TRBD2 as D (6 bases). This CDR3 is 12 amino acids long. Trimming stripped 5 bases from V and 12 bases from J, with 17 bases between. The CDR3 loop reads CASSGTAGTPYF. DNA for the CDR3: TGTGCCAGCAGTGGGACCGCGGGGACCCCGTACTTC.

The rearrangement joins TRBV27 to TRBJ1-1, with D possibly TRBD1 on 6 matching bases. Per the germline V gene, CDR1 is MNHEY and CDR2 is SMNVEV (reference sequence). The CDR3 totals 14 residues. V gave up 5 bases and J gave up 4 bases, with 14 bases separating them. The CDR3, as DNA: TGTGCCAGCAGTCGGGACACTCGATTCACTGAAGCTTTCTTT. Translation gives CASSRDTRFTEAFF.

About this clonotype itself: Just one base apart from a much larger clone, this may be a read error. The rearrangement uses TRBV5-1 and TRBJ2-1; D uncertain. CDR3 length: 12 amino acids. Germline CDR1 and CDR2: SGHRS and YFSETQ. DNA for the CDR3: TGCGCCAGCGGCTTCCGAGGCAATGAGCAGTTCTTC. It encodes CASGFRGNEQFF.

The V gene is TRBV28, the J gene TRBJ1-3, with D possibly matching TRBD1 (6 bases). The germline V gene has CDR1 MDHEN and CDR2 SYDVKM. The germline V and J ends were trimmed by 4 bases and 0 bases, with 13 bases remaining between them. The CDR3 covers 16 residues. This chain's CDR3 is CASSSPGGASGNTIYF. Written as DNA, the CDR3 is TGTGCCAGCAGTTCCCCGGGGGGGGCCTCTGGAAACACCATATATTTT.

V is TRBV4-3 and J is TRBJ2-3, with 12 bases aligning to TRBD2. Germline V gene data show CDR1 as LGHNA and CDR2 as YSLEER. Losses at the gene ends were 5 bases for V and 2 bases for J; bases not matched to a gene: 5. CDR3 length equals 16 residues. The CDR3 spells CASSAGLAGFTDTQYF. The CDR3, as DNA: TGCGCCAGCAGCGCGGGACTAGCGGGCTTCACAGATACGCAGTATTTT.

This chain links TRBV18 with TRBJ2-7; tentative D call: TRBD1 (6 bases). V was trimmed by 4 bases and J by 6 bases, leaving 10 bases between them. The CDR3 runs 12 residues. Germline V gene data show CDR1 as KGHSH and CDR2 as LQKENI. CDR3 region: CASSLNRAEQYF. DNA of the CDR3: TGTGCCAGCTCACTAAACAGGGCCGAGCAGTACTTC.

The DNA for the CDR3 is TGTGCCAGCAGCCAAGTAGCGGGACAGCTCTATGGCTACACCTTC. Translated, it gives CASSQVAGQLYGYTF. The chain carries TRBV14 and TRBJ1-2; 7 nucleotides align to TRBD1. With 1 base clipped from V and 4 bases from J, the junction kept 6 bases outside the gene matches. The CDR3 length is 15 residues. Germline V gene lookup returns CDR1 SGHDN and CDR2 FVKESK.

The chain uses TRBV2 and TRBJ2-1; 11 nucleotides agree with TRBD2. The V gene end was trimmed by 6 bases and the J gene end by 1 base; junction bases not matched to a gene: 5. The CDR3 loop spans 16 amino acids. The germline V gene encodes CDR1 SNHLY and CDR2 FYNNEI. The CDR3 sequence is CASRKRLAGSYNEQFF. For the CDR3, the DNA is TGTGCCAGCAGGAAAAGACTAGCGGGGTCCTACAATGAGCAGTTCTTC.

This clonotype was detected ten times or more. The CDR3 bases are TGTGCCAGCAGCACCCGGACTAGCGGGGGGTCAGATACGCAGTATTTT. This gives the protein CASSTRTSGGSDTQYF. The V gene is TRBV7-9, the J gene TRBJ2-3; TRBD2 matches at 14 bases. Germline V gives CDR1 SEHNR, CDR2 FQNEAQ (reference sequence). J was trimmed by 4 bases and V by 5 bases; bases with no gene match: 5. This CDR3 contains 16 residues.

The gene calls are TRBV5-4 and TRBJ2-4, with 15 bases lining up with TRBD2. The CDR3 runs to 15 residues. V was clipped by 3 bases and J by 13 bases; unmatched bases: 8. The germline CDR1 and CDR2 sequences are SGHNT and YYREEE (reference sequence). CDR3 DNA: TGTGCCAGCAGCTCGGGGACTAGCGGGGGGAGAGAGCAGTACTTC. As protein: CASSSGTSGGREQYF.

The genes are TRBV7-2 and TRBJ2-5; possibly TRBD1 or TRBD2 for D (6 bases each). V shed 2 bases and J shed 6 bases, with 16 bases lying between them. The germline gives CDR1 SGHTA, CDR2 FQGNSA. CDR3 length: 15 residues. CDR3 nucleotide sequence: TGTGCCAGCAGCTTACCCGTAGGGGGGTCTAAGACCCAGTACTTC. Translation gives CASSLPVGGSKTQYF. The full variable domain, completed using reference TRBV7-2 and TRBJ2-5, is GAGVSQSPSNKVTEKGKDVELRCDPISGHTALYWYRQSLGQGLEFLIYFQGNSAPDKSGLPSDRFSAERTGGSVSTLTIQRTQQEDSAVYLCASSLPVGGSKTQYFGPGTRLLVL.

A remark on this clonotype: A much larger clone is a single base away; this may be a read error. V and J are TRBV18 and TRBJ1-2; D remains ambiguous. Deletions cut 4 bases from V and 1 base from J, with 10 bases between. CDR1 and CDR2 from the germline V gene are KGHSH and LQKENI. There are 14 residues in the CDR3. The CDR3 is CASSLQRDNYGYTF. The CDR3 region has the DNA TGTGCCAGCTCACTGCAGAGGGATAACTATGGCTACACCTTC.

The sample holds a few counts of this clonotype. The CDR3 reads CASGLWAGGQETQYF. CDR3 sequence (DNA): TGTGCTAGTGGTTTGTGGGCGGGGGGGCAAGAGACCCAGTACTTC. The V call is TRBV12-5, the J call TRBJ2-5, with 9 bases identical to TRBD2. From germline, CDR1 is LGHNT and CDR2 FRNRAP. Trimming cost V 2 bases and J 2 bases; bases outside gene matches: 3. The CDR3 runs to 15 residues.

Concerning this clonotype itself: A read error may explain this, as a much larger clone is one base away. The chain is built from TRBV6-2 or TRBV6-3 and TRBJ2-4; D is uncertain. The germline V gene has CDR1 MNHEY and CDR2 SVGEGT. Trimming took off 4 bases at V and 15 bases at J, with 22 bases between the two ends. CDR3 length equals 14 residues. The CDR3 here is CASSSSLRFDERYF. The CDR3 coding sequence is TGTGCCAGCAGTTCGAGTCTAAGGTTCGACGAGCGGTACTTC.

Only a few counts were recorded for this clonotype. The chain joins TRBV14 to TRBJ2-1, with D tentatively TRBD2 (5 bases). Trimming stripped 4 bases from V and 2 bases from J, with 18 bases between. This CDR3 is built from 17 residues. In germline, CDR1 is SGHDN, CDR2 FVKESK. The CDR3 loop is CASSPLSGPSPYNEQFF. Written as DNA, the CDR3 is TGTGCCAGCAGCCCCTTATCCGGGCCTAGCCCCTACAATGAGCAGTTCTTC.

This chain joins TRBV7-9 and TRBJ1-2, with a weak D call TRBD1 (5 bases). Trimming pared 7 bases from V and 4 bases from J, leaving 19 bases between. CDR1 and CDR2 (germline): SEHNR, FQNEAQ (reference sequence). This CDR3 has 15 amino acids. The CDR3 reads CASTSSGGIGYGYTF. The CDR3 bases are TGTGCCAGCACCTCTTCCGGGGGGATCGGCTATGGCTACACCTTC. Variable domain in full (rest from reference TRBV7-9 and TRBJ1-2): DTGVSQNPRHKITKRGQNVTFRCDPISEHNRLYWYRQTLGQGPEFLTYFQNEAQLEKSRLLSDRFSAERPKGSFSTLEIQRTEQGDSAMYLCASTSSGGIGYGYTFGSGTRLTVV.

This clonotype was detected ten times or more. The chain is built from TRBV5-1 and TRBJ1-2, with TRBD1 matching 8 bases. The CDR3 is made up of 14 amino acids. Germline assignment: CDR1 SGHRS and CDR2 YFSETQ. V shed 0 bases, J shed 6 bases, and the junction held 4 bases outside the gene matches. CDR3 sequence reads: CASSLGSTGDGYTF. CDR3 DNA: TGCGCCAGCAGCTTGGGGTCGACAGGGGATGGCTACACCTTC.

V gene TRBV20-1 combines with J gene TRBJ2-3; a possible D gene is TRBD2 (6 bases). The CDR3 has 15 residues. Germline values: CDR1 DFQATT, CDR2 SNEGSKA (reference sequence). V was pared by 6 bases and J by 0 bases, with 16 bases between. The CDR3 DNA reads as TGCAGTGCCATTTCGGGACTGACTAGCACAGATACGCAGTATTTT. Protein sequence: CSAISGLTSTDTQYF.

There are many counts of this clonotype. The CDR3 is CASSSQQGRYGYTF. Here the CDR3 DNA reads TGTGCCAGCAGCTCCCAACAGGGGAGGTATGGCTACACCTTC. The chain recombines TRBV7-2 with TRBJ1-2; 7 bases line up with TRBD1. Germline-derived CDR1 and CDR2 are SGHTA and FQGNSA. V shed 4 bases, J shed 5 bases, and the junction held 7 bases outside the gene matches. This CDR3 contains 14 residues.